A single TCR beta chain is shown here with its context. The antigen is not known. The source of the sample is a study of cytomegalovirus exposure and HLA in healthy donors. The V gene lost 4 bases and the J gene lost 2 bases, with 15 bases spanning the gap. The germline CDR1 and CDR2 sequences are SGHNT and YYREEE (reference sequence). The CDR3 spans 15 residues. PCR was performed using 60 Vbeta and 13 Jbeta primers. The protocol was immunoSEQ multiplex PCR, while the TCRdb copy is restricted to in-frame clones and leaves out a portion. The table has fewer than 200,000 clones, 82% seen once. Findings and caveats of the study: V segments that were indistinguishable, TRBV6-2 and TRBV6-3 among them, were omitted from analysis.

This rearrangement joins TRBV5-4 to TRBJ1-2, with a possible D match to TRBD1 (5 bases). This clonotype was obtained from a woman between 45 and 65 years old in good health and CMV-seronegative. Sequencing was performed on PBMCs. The CDR3 DNA reads as TGTGCCAGCAGCCCAAACAGGAAAGAGAACTATGGCTACACCTTC. Protein: CASSPNRKENYGYTF.